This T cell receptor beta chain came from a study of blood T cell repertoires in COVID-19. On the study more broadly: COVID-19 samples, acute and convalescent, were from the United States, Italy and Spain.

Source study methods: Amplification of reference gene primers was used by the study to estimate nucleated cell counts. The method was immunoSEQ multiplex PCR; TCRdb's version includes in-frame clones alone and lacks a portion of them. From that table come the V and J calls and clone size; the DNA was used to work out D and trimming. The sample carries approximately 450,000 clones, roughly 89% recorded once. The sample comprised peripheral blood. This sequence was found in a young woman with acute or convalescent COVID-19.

In nucleotides, the CDR3 is TGTGCCAGCAATACATACGGGGGGCCCACAGATACGCAGTATTTT. It codes for CASNTYGGPTDTQYF. The rearrangement uses TRBV28 and TRBJ2-3, with D tentatively TRBD2 (7 bases). V was trimmed by 7 bases and J by 2 bases, leaving 16 bases between them. The CDR3 runs 15 residues. Germline CDR1 reads MDHEN; CDR2 reads SYDVKM. Together with reference TRBV28 and TRBJ2-3, the CDR3 gives the full variable domain: DVKVTQSSRYLVKRTGEKVFLECVQDMDHENMFWYRQDPGLGLRLIYFSYDVKMKEKGDIPEGYSVSREKKERFSLILESASTNQTSMYLCASNTYGGPTDTQYFGPGTRLTVL.